This T cell receptor (beta chain) was obtained from a study of vaccination effects on CD4 cells after COVID-19. TCRdb keeps only in-frame clones here, not all; method: immunoSEQ multiplex PCR. Of more than 20,000 clones listed, about three quarters are singletons. Study-wide results and caveats: Missing from the study were early post-infection timepoints, and its convalescent patients were few. After vaccination, at late timepoints, clones induced by infection and by vaccine contracted markedly.

Expansion with viral peptide pools was applied to antigen-specific CD4+ T cells by the ViraFEST assay prior to sequencing. Subsequent to less than 13 days of culture, CD4+ T cells were isolated. Vaccinees lacked prior SARS-CoV-2 infection and tested negative for nucleocapsid antibodies. Comments on this clone: Its antigen is unknown.

The V gene's germline CDR1 is KGHSH and CDR2 LQKENI. Trimming took off 2 bases at V and 6 bases at J, with 12 bases between the two ends. This CDR3 comprises 14 residues. This sequence was found in a human donor who received a COVID-19 vaccine. The chain is built from TRBV18 and TRBJ2-3; no clear D gene. The material sequenced was CD4+ T cells from PBMCs cultured with SARS-CoV-2 spike peptides, taken before COVID-19 vaccination. The CDR3 DNA follows: TGTGCCAGCTCACCAGAGGTGGGGTCGGATACGCAGTATTTT. Translating it yields CASSPEVGSDTQYF.